The source of this TCR beta chain is a study of cytomegalovirus exposure and HLA in healthy donors. As for the study in general: Earlier work reported approximately 110 million unique TCR beta sequences from about 200 million T cells. Findings and caveats of the study: The authors later found HLA-associated TCR beta chains more clonally expanded than equally common others. Previous analysis showed most TCR beta V segments were productive about 87% or about 30% of the time.

V dropped 6 bases and J dropped 5; count of bases not matched to a gene: 5. The germline V gene encodes CDR1 PRHDT and CDR2 FYEKMQ (reference sequence). The CDR3 has 15 amino acids. Concerning this clone: Its antigen is unidentified.

Donors were ostensibly healthy at sampling, although undocumented immune exposures were probable. A multiplex PCR was run with 60 Vbeta primers and 13 Jbeta primers. Assay used: immunoSEQ multiplex PCR; TCRdb lists only in-frame clones, some missing. The sample records under 300,000 clones, about 80% being singletons. This TCR was sampled from a woman aged 55-75 years in good health and CMV-seropositive. The rearrangement uses TRBV13 and TRBJ2-3, with 13 nucleotides matching TRBD2. Input material: PBMCs. Here the CDR3 reads CASRGGLAGRDTQYF. Here the CDR3 DNA reads TGTGCCAGCAGGGGGGGACTAGCGGGAAGAGATACGCAGTATTTT.